A selection of T cell receptor beta chains follows, all from one sample in a study of T cell responses to AZD1222 COVID-19 vaccine. Sequencing was performed with immunoSEQ multiplex PCR; in TCRdb, only in-frame clones are kept and a portion is missing. The profile covers 150,000 to 200,000 clones, with just under 90% appearing a single time and roughly 4% taken by the ten largest. Sequencing was performed on peripheral blood, taken 28 days after the second dose of the MenACWY control vaccine. These receptors were obtained from an adult who received the MenACWY meningococcal vaccine as a control. The conserved cysteine and the conserved F or W are not part of the CDR3 here. The order of the fields is J gene, V gene, CDR3 protein.

j_gene: TRBJ2-3; v_gene: TRBV11-2; CDR3aa: ASSLVGARADTQY
j_gene: TRBJ2-2; v_gene: TRBV2; CDR3aa: ATSRENTGELF
j_gene: TRBJ2-1; v_gene: TRBV28; CDR3aa: AIGGGRVEQF
j_gene: TRBJ2-2; v_gene: TRBV6-5; CDR3aa: ASSYSTGNTGELF
j_gene: TRBJ1-1; v_gene: TRBV21-1; CDR3aa: ASSTYSTGGGQNTEAF
j_gene: TRBJ1-5; v_gene: TRBV11-2; CDR3aa: ASSSQSNQPQH
j_gene: TRBJ1-2; v_gene: TRBV29-1; CDR3aa: SANPDSLYGYT
j_gene: TRBJ1-5; v_gene: TRBV5-6; CDR3aa: ASSSTTGGWLNQPQH
j_gene: TRBJ2-7; v_gene: TRBV7-8; CDR3aa: ASSLDQSSYEQY
j_gene: TRBJ2-7; v_gene: TRBV19; CDR3aa: ASSASGGRHSQVSYEQY
j_gene: TRBJ1-1; v_gene: TRBV27; CDR3aa: ASSSVYLGTEAF
j_gene: TRBJ1-5; v_gene: TRBV27; CDR3aa: ASSLLGQPQH
j_gene: TRBJ1-2; v_gene: TRBV15; CDR3aa: ATSRESWDEGYT
j_gene: TRBJ2-1; v_gene: TRBV24-1; CDR3aa: ATSDSDPSTYNEQF
j_gene: TRBJ2-1; v_gene: TRBV11-2; CDR3aa: ASSPSLGYNEQF
j_gene: TRBJ2-1; v_gene: TRBV6-1; CDR3aa: ASSDGGSVGQGNNEQF
j_gene: TRBJ2-1; v_gene: TRBV3-1/TRBV3-2; CDR3aa: ASSLRDWQF
j_gene: TRBJ2-7; v_gene: TRBV14; CDR3aa: ASSPRDKGWYEQY
j_gene: TRBJ1-4; v_gene: TRBV20-1; CDR3aa: SAGEGDREKLF
j_gene: TRBJ2-2; v_gene: TRBV20-1; CDR3aa: SASYSGAGTGELF
j_gene: TRBJ1-2; v_gene: TRBV19; CDR3aa: ASSILRPYPPHGYT
j_gene: TRBJ2-7; v_gene: TRBV29-1; CDR3aa: SGGPIEGEQY
j_gene: TRBJ2-1; v_gene: TRBV5-1; CDR3aa: ASSRSRGNEQF
j_gene: TRBJ2-1; v_gene: TRBV5-6; CDR3aa: ASSFQEPGEQF
j_gene: TRBJ2-7; v_gene: TRBV5-3; CDR3aa: ARSVTGPARHEQY
j_gene: TRBJ1-5; v_gene: TRBV19; CDR3aa: ASSIGTGSNQPQH
j_gene: TRBJ2-2; v_gene: TRBV5-1; CDR3aa: ASSSLLAGGTGELF
j_gene: TRBJ2-5; v_gene: TRBV5-4; CDR3aa: ASSQDRGYETQY
j_gene: TRBJ2-5; v_gene: TRBV9; CDR3aa: ASSVAAGQWGETQY
j_gene: TRBJ2-1; v_gene: TRBV28; CDR3aa: ASSSPRGGGGNEQF
j_gene: TRBJ2-2; v_gene: TRBV7-3; CDR3aa: ASSANRDTGELF
j_gene: TRBJ1-1; v_gene: TRBV6-6; CDR3aa: ASSYHGNTEAF
j_gene: TRBJ1-6; v_gene: TRBV7-2; CDR3aa: ASSLSPGAFNSPLH
j_gene: TRBJ1-5; v_gene: TRBV10-2; CDR3aa: ASSDRDGNQPQH
j_gene: TRBJ1-1; v_gene: TRBV28; CDR3aa: ASSPHTTAGAF
j_gene: TRBJ2-4; v_gene: TRBV5-1; CDR3aa: ASSLGLAKVASAKNIQY
j_gene: TRBJ2-3; v_gene: TRBV30; CDR3aa: AWSVRFGGFHTQY
j_gene: TRBJ2-7; v_gene: TRBV28; CDR3aa: ASSLAGDEQY
j_gene: TRBJ1-3; v_gene: TRBV28; CDR3aa: ASSLGQERGTIY
j_gene: TRBJ1-1; v_gene: TRBV7-9; CDR3aa: ASSLPTDILNTEAF